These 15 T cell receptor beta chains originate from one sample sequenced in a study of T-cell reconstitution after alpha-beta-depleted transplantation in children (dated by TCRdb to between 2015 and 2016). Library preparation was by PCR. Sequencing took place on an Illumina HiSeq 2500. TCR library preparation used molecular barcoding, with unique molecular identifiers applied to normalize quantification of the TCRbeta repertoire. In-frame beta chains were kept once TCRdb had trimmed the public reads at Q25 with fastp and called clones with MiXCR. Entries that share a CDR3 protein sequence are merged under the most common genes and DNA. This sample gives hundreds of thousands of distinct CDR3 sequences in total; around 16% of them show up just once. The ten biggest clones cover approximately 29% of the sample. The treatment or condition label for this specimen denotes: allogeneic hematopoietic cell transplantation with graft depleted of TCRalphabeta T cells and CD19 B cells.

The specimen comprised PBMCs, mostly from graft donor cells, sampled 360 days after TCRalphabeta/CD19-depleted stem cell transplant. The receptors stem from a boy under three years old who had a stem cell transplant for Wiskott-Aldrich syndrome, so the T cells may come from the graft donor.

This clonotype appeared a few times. The CDR3 nucleotides are TGTGCCAGCAGCGAGAGGGGACTAGCGGCCCAGGGGACCCAGTACTTC. This codes for CASSERGLAAQGTQYF. The gene calls are TRBV9 and TRBJ2-5; 11 bases fit TRBD2. Germline V gene sequence: CDR1 SGDLS, CDR2 YYNGEE. The CDR3 contains 16 residues. Trimming cost V 3 bases and J 7 bases; bases outside gene matches: 11.

CDR3 DNA sequence: TGCGCCAGCAGCGACCAAATGGGGGCTAGCTCCTACAATGAGCAGTTCTTC. This codes for CASSDQMGASSYNEQFF. The rearrangement uses TRBV5-1 and TRBJ2-1; D is perhaps TRBD1 (6 bases). The CDR3 spans 17 residues. Germline assignment: CDR1 SGHRS and CDR2 YFSETQ. Trimming cost V 4 bases and J 0 bases, with 17 bases left between them.

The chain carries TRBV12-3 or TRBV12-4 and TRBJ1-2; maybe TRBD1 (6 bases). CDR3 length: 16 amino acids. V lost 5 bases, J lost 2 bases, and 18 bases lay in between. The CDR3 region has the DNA TGTGCCAGCAGTCACCGTAGGGGGGCGGTGAACTATGGCTACACCTTC. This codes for CASSHRRGAVNYGYTF.

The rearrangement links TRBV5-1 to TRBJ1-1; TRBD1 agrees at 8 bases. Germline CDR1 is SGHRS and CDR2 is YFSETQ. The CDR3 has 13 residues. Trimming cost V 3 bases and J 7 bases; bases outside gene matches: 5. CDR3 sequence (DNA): TGCGCCAGCAGCTCGGACAGGGCCTATGAAGCTTTCTTT. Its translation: CASSSDRAYEAFF.

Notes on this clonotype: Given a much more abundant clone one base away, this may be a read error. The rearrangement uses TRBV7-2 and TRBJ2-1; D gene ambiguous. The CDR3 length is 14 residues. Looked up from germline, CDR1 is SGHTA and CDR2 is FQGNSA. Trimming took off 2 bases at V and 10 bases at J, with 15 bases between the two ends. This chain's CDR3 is CASSLRLVEKEQFF. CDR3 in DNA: TGTGCCAGCAGCTTAAGGCTAGTGGAAAAGGAGCAGTTCTTC. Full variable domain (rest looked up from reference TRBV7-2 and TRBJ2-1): GAGVSQSPSNKVTEKGKDVELRCDPISGHTALYWYRQSLGQGLEFLIYFQGNSAPDKSGLPSDRFSAERTGGSVSTLTIQRTQQEDSAVYLCASSLRLVEKEQFFGPGTRLTVL.

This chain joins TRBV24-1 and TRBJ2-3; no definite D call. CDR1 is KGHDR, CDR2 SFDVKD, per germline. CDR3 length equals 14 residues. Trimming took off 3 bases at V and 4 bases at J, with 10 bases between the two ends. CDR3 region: CATSDVLIADTQYF. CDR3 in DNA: TGTGCCACCAGTGATGTCCTCATTGCAGATACGCAGTATTTT.

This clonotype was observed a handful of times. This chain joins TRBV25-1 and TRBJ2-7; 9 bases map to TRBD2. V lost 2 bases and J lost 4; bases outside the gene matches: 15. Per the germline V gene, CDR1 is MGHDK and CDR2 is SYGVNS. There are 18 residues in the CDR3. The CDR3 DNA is TGTGCCAGCAGTGAAGAACTTGTTTTAGCGGGAGAAGTTTACGAGCAGTACTTC. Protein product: CASSEELVLAGEVYEQYF.

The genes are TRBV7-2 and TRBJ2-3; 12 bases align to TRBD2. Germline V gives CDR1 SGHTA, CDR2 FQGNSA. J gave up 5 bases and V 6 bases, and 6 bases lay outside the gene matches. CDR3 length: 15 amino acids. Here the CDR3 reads CASRRLAGEGDTQYF. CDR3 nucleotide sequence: TGTGCCAGCAGACGACTAGCGGGAGAGGGAGATACGCAGTATTTT.

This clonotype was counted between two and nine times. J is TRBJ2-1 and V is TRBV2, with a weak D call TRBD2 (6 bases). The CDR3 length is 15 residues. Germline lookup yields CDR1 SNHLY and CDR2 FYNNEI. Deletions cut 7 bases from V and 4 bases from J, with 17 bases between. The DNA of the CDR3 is TGTGCCAGCACTAAGACTAGTCCCCTTTACAATGAGCAGTTCTTC. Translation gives CASTKTSPLYNEQFF.

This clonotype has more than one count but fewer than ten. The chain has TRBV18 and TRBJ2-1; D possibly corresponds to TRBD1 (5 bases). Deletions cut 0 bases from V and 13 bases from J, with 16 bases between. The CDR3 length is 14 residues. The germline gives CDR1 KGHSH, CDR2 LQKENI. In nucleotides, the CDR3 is TGTGCCAGCTCACCACCGATCAGGGATTCATCTCAGTTCTTC. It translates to CASSPPIRDSSQFF.

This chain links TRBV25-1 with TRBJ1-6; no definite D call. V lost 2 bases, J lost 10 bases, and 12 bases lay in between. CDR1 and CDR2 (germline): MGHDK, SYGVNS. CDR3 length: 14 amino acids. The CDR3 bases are TGTGCCAGCAGTGAAGTTACAGTACGCTCACCCCTCCACTTT. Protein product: CASSEVTVRSPLHF.

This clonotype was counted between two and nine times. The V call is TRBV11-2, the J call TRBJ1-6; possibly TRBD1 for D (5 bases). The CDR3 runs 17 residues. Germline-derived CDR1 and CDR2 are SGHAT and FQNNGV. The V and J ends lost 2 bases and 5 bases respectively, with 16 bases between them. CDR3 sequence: CASSLFGHVGDNSPLHF. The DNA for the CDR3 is TGTGCCAGCAGCTTATTTGGTCACGTAGGGGATAATTCACCCCTCCACTTT.

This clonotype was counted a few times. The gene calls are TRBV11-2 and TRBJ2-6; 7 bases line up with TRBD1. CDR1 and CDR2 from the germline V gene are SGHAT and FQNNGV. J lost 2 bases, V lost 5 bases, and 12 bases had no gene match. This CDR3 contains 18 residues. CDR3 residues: CASSHRQGTTAGANVLTF. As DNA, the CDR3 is TGTGCCAGCAGCCACCGACAGGGTACGACTGCTGGGGCCAACGTCCTGACTTTC.

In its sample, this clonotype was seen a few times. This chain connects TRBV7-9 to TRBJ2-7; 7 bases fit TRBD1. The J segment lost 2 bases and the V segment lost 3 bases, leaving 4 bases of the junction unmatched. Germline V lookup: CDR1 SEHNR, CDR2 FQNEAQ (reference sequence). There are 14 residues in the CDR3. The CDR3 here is CASSLTGRTYEQYF. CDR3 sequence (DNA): TGTGCCAGCAGCTTGACAGGGCGAACCTACGAGCAGTACTTC. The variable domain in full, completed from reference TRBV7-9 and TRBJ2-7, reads DTGVSQNPRHKITKRGQNVTFRCDPISEHNRLYWYRQTLGQGPEFLTYFQNEAQLEKSRLLSDRFSAERPKGSFSTLEIQRTEQGDSAMYLCASSLTGRTYEQYFGPGTRLTVT.

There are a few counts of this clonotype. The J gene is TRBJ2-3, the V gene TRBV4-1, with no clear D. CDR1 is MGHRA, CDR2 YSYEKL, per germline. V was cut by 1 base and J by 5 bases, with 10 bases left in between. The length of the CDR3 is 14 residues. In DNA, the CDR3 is TGCGCCAGCAGCCAAGTGGGATTACGAGATACGCAGTATTTT. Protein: CASSQVGLRDTQYF.